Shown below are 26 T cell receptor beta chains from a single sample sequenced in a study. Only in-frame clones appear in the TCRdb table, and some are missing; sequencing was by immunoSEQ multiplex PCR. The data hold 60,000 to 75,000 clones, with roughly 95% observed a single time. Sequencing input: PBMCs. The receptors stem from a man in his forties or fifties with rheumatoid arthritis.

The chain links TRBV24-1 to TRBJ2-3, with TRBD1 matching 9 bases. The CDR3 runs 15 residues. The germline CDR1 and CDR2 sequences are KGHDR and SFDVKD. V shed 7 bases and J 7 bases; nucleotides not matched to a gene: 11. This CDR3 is CATSESGQGIHTQYF. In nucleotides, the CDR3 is TGTGCCACCAGCGAGTCCGGACAGGGGATTCATACGCAGTATTTT.

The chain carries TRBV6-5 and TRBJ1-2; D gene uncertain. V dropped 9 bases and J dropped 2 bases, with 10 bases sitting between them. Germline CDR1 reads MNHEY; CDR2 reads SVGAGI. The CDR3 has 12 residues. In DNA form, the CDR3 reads TGTGCCAGTTCAAGGGAGAACTATGGCTACACCTTC. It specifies CASSRENYGYTF.

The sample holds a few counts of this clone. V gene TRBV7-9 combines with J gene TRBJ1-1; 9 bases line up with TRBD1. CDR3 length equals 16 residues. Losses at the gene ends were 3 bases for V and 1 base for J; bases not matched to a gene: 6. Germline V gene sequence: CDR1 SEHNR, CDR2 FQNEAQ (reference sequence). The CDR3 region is CASSFRTGEGNTEAFF. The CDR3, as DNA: TGTGCCAGCAGCTTCCGGACAGGGGAAGGGAACACTGAAGCTTTCTTT.

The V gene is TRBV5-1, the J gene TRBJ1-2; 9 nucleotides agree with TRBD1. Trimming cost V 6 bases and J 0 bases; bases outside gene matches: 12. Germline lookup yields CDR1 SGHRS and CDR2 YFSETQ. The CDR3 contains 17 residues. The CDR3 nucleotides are TGCGCCAGCACCTTCGGGACAGGGCTTCAGACTAACTATGGCTACACCTTC. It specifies CASTFGTGLQTNYGYTF.

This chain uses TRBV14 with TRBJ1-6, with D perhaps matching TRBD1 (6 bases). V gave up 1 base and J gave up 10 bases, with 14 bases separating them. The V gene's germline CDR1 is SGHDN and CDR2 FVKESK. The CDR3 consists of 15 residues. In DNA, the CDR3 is TGTGCCAGCAGCCAAGGTGCAGGGGTAGTCTCACCCCTCCACTTT. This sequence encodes CASSQGAGVVSPLHF.

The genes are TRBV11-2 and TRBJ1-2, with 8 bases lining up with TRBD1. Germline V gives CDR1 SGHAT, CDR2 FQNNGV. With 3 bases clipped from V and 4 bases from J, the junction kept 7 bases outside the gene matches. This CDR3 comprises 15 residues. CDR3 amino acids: CASSLQGASAYGYTF. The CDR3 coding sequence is TGTGCCAGCAGCTTGCAGGGGGCCTCAGCCTATGGCTACACCTTC.

The CDR3 spells CASSRGPPNTGELFF. CDR3 nucleotide sequence: TGCGCCAGCAGCAGGGGACCGCCGAACACCGGGGAGCTGTTTTTT. The chain uses TRBV4-1 and TRBJ2-2; D possibly uses TRBD1 or TRBD2 (5 bases each). This CDR3 comprises 15 residues. The germline CDR1 and CDR2 sequences are MGHRA and YSYEKL. The V and J ends lost 5 bases and 0 bases respectively, with 10 bases between them.

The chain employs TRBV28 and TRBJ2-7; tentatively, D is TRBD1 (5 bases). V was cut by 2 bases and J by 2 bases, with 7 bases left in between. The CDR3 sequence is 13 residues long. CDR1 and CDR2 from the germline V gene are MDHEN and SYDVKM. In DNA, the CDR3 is TGTGCCAGCAGTTTACCAGGGACCTACGAGCAGTACTTC. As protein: CASSLPGTYEQYF. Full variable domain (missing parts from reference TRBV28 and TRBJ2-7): DVKVTQSSRYLVKRTGEKVFLECVQDMDHENMFWYRQDPGLGLRLIYFSYDVKMKEKGDIPEGYSVSREKKERFSLILESASTNQTSMYLCASSLPGTYEQYFGPGTRLTVT.

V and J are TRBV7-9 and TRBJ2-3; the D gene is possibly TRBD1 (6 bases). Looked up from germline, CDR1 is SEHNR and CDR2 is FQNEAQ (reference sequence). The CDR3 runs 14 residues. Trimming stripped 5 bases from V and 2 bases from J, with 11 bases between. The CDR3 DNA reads TGTGCCAGCAGCCCGTGGACAGACACAGATACGCAGTATTTT. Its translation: CASSPWTDTDTQYF.

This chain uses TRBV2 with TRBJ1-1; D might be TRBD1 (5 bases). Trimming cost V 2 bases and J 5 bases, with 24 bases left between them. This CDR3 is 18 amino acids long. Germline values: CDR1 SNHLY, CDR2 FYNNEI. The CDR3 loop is CASSENVKGLYPGTEAFF. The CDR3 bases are TGTGCCAGCAGTGAAAACGTTAAGGGGCTCTATCCGGGGACTGAAGCTTTCTTT. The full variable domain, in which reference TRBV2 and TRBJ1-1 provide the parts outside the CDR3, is EPEVTQTPSHQVTQMGQEVILRCVPISNHLYFYWYRQILGQKVEFLVSFYNNEISEKSEIFDDQFSVERPDGSNFTLKIRSTKLEDSAMYFCASSENVKGLYPGTEAFFGQGTRLTVV.

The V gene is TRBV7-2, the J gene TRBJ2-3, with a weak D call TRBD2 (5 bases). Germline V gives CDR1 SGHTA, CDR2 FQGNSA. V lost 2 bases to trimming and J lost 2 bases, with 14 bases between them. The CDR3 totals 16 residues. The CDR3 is CASSLRRGLHTDTQYF. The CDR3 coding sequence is TGTGCCAGCAGCTTACGCCGGGGTTTACACACAGATACGCAGTATTTT.

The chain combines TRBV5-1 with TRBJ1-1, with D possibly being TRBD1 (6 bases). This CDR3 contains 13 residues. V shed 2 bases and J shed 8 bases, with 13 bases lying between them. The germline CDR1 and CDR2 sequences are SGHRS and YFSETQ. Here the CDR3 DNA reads TGCGCCAGCAGCTTAGAAGAGGGGGTCGAAGCTTTCTTT. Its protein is CASSLEEGVEAFF.

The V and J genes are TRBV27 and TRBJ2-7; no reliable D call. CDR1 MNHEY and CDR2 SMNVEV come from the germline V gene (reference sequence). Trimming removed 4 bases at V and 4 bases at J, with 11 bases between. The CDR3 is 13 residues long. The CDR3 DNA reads TGTGCCAGCAGTTCCAGACTCCTATACGAGCAGTACTTC. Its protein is CASSSRLLYEQYF.

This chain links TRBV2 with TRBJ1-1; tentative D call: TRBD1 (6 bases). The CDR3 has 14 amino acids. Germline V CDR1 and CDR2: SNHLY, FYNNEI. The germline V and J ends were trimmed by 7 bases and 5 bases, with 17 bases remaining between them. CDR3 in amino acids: CASTPQGGWTEAFF. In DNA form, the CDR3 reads TGTGCCAGCACCCCACAGGGAGGTTGGACTGAAGCTTTCTTT.

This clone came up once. The CDR3 reads CSVGGGSTDTQYF. For the CDR3, the DNA is TGCAGCGTCGGGGGAGGCAGCACAGATACGCAGTATTTT. The chain has TRBV29-1 and TRBJ2-3; D is perhaps TRBD2 (6 bases). V was shortened by 6 bases and J by 0 bases, with 10 bases between the two germline ends. Germline lookup yields CDR1 SQVTM and CDR2 ANQGSEA. CDR3 length: 13 residues.

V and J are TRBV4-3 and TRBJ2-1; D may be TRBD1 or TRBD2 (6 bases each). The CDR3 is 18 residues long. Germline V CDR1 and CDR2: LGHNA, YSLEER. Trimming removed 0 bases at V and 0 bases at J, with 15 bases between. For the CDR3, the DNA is TGCGCCAGCAGCCAAGAGTGGGGGGCGAAAAGCTCCTACAATGAGCAGTTCTTC. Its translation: CASSQEWGAKSSYNEQFF.

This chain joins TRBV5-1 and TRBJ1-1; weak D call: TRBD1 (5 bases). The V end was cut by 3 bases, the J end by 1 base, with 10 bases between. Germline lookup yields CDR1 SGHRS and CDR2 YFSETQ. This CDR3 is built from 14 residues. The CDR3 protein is CASSSGTGNTEAFF. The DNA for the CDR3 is TGCGCCAGCAGCTCAGGGACCGGGAACACTGAAGCTTTCTTT.

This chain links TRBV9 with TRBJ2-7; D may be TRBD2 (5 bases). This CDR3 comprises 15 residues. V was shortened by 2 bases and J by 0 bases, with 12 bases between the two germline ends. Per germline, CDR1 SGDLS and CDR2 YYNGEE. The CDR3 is CASSVGGSASYEQYF. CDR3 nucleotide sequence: TGTGCCAGCAGCGTGGGTGGTAGCGCCTCCTACGAGCAGTACTTC.

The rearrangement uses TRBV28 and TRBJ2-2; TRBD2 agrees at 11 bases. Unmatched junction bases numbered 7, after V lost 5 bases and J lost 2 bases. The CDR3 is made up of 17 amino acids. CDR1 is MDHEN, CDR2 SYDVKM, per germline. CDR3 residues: CASSPLAGVVNTGELFF. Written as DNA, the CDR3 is TGTGCCAGCAGTCCACTAGCGGGAGTGGTTAACACCGGGGAGCTGTTTTTT.

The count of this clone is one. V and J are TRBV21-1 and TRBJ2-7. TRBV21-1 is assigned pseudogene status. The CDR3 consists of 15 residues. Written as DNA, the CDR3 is TGTGCCAGCAACATAGACCGTGGATGGTACGACGAGCAGTACTTC. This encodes CASNIDRGWYDEQYF.

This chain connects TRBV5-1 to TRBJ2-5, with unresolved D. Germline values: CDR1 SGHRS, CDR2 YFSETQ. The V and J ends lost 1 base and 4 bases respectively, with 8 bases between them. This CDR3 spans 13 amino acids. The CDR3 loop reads CASSLPGGETQYF. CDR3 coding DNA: TGCGCCAGCAGCTTGCCGGGTGGAGAGACCCAGTACTTC.

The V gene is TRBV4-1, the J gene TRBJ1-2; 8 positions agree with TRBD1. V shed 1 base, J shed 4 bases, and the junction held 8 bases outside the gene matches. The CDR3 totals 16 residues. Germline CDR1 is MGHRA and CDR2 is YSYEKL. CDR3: CASSQGSGTGVYGYTF. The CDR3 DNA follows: TGCGCCAGCAGCCAAGGTTCCGGGACAGGAGTCTATGGCTACACCTTC.

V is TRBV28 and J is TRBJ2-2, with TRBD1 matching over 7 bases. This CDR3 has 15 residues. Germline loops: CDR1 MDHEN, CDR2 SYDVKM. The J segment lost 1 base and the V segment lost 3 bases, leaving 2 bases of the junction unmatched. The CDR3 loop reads CASSFNRGNTGELFF. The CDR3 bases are TGTGCCAGCAGTTTTAACAGGGGGAACACCGGGGAGCTGTTTTTT.

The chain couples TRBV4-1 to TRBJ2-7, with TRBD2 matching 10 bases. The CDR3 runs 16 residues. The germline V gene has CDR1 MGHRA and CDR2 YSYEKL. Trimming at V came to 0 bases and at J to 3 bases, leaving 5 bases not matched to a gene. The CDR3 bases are TGCGCCAGCAGCCAAGAACGGACTAGCGGAGACTACGAGCAGTACTTC. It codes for CASSQERTSGDYEQYF.

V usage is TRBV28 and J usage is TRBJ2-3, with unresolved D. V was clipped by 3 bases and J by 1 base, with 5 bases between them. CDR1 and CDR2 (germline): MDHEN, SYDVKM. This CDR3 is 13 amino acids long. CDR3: CASSFGGTDTQYF. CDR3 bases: TGTGCCAGCAGTTTTGGCGGCACAGATACGCAGTATTTT.

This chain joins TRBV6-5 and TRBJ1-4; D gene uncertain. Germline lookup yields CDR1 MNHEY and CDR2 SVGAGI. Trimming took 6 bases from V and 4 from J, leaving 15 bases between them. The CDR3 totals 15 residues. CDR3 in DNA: TGTGCCAGCAGAGCTCGCCCAAGTAGTAATGAAAAACTGTTTTTT. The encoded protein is CASRARPSSNEKLFF.